This T cell receptor beta chain was obtained from a study of cytomegalovirus exposure and HLA in healthy donors. Regarding the study as a whole: Later analysis identified a missense DCLRE1C variant that was linked to TCR beta V- and J-gene trimming. Most CMV-associated TCR beta chains appeared HLA-restricted in a later analysis. A later analysis reportedly found that, within productive TCRs, an Asian-associated ancestry cluster had fewer N-insertions than the mean observed across the approximately 660 donors.

Concerning this clone: Its antigen is not identified.

Researchers ran the PCR with 60 Vbeta and 13 Jbeta primers. Only in-frame clones appear in the TCRdb table, and some are missing; sequencing was by immunoSEQ multiplex PCR. This table has about 260,000 clones, about 75% appearing once. The CDR3 is 14 amino acids. The germline V gene encodes CDR1 SGHRS and CDR2 YFSETQ. V lost 0 bases to trimming and J lost 7 bases; unmatched junction nucleotides: 3. This TCR was recovered from a female donor in good health and CMV-seronegative. The chain uses TRBV5-1 and TRBJ1-2, with 10 bases matching TRBD1. The sequenced sample consisted of PBMCs. CDR3 loop: CASSLGQGAGGYTF. CDR3 coding DNA: TGCGCCAGCAGCTTGGGACAGGGGGCCGGTGGCTACACCTTC.